This entry is about one TCR beta chain. This clonotype was detected ten times or more. Its antigen remains undetermined. Base qualities are not provided; no much larger clone lies one nucleotide away. The record originates from a study of regulatory and conventional T cells in breast cancer (dated by TCRdb to between 2014 and 2017). Library generation was performed with PCR. The data were produced on an Illumina MiSeq. In-frame beta chains were kept once TCRdb had trimmed the public reads at Q25 with fastp and called clones with MiXCR. When rows share a CDR3 protein, they turn into one entry using the most common DNA and genes. The sample includes fewer than 20,000 distinct CDR3 sequences, with around a third observed a single time. 1.5% to 2% of the sample is held by the ten biggest clonotypes. The CDR3 sequence holds 15 residues, the cysteine and phenylalanine included. Only the CDR3 portion is preserved as DNA: 45 bases, with reading frame beginning at the first base. The germline V gene gives CDR1 as SQVTM and CDR2 as ANQGSEA. Trimming takes 1 base off V and 2 bases off J; junction bases not matched to a gene: 3.

This clonotype was sampled from a female donor in good health. This chain is built from TRBV29-1 and TRBJ2-1, and 9 junction bases match TRBD1. Sequenced input: conventional T cells from blood. The DNA sequence is TGCAGCGTTGAAGGTGGACAGGGGACCTACAATGAGCAGTTCTTC. This gives the protein CSVEGGQGTYNEQFF.